A single sample gave rise to the 21 T cell receptor beta chains below, sequenced in a study of shared clonotypes between healthy human individuals. Produced via immunoSEQ multiplex PCR; TCRdb's table is partial and in-frame only. Of 1.5 million to 2.5 million clones in the sample, roughly 94% are singletons; the top ten hold 1% to 1.5%. Terminally differentiated effector memory CD45RA+ cells were left out of the naive CD8 fraction, which was CD45RO-negative and positively selected for CCR7. Sequencing was performed on naive CD8+ T cells sorted from blood. The receptor set was obtained from a man younger than 35 in good health.

This clone has just one count. This rearrangement joins TRBV6-5 to TRBJ2-7; D tentatively reads TRBD1 or TRBD2 (6 bases each). The CDR3 totals 16 residues. Germline V gene lookup returns CDR1 MNHEY and CDR2 SVGAGI. Trimming removed 2 bases at V and 0 bases at J, with 14 bases between. The CDR3: CASSYPEGGDSYEQYF. CDR3 DNA sequence: TGTGCCAGCAGTTACCCAGAGGGGGGAGACTCCTACGAGCAGTACTTC.

The chain employs TRBV7-9 and TRBJ2-1, with D maybe TRBD2 (5 bases). The length of the CDR3 is 15 residues. Per germline, CDR1 SEHNR and CDR2 FQNEAQ (reference sequence). V was cut by 2 bases and J by 2 bases, with 10 bases left in between. In DNA form, the CDR3 reads TGTGCCAGCAGCTTAATGAGGGTCCCCTACAATGAGCAGTTCTTC. Amino acids: CASSLMRVPYNEQFF.

The chain combines TRBV4-1 with TRBJ2-3; possible D gene TRBD2, 7 bases. V lost 6 bases and J 0 bases, leaving 22 bases between the germline ends. Germline CDR1 is MGHRA and CDR2 is YSYEKL. This CDR3 spans 18 amino acids. The CDR3 DNA sequence: TGCGCCAGCAGTCTCCATCTGGGGGGGCAGGGGAGCACAGATACGCAGTATTTT. Translation gives CASSLHLGGQGSTDTQYF.

The chain has TRBV25-1 and TRBJ1-1; D perhaps matches TRBD1 (6 bases). V lost 1 base, J lost 3 bases, and 12 bases lay in between. CDR3 size: 15 residues. Germline V gene data show CDR1 as MGHDK and CDR2 as SYGVNS. This CDR3 reads CASSEWDTAYTEAFF. DNA for the CDR3: TGTGCCAGCAGTGAATGGGACACCGCGTACACTGAAGCTTTCTTT.

This chain uses TRBV11-2 with TRBJ2-7, with no clear D. The CDR3 totals 14 residues. The V gene lost 5 bases and the J gene lost 2 bases, with 13 bases spanning the gap. CDR1 is SGHAT and CDR2 is FQNNGV in the germline V gene. CDR3 coding DNA: TGTGCCAGCAGCCCGCCCGGTCCCGCCTACGAGCAGTACTTC. This sequence encodes CASSPPGPAYEQYF.

The J gene is TRBJ2-7, the V gene TRBV6-5; D perhaps matches TRBD1 (6 bases). Trimming removed 0 bases from V and 5 bases from J, with 11 bases in between. Germline CDR1 MNHEY, CDR2 SVGAGI. The CDR3 covers 14 residues. The CDR3 loop is CASSYSAGDNEQYF. As DNA, the CDR3 is TGTGCCAGCAGTTACTCGGCAGGGGACAACGAGCAGTACTTC.

The chain combines TRBV7-9 with TRBJ2-2; D call uncertain. V shed 5 bases and J shed 6 bases, with 10 bases lying between them. The germline gives CDR1 SEHNR, CDR2 FQNEAQ (reference sequence). The CDR3 covers 13 residues. CDR3 coding DNA: TGTGCCAGCAGCCCCAGTTCCGCCGGGGAGCTGTTTTTT. Its protein product is CASSPSSAGELFF.

The chain carries TRBV2 and TRBJ2-1, with 10 bases fitting TRBD2. The CDR3 spans 13 residues. Germline trimming cut 10 bases from V and 4 bases from J; bases unmatched to any gene: 4. Germline V gives CDR1 SNHLY, CDR2 FYNNEI. CDR3 amino acids: CANLAGDYNEQFF. Here the CDR3 DNA reads TGTGCCAACCTAGCGGGGGATTACAATGAGCAGTTCTTC.

With regard to this clone: Other DNA sequences of this sample code for an identical CDR3. The DNA of the CDR3 is TGCAGTGCTAGTCCGAACACTGAAGCTTTCTTT. Protein sequence: CSASPNTEAFF. This chain uses TRBV20-1 with TRBJ1-1; D ambiguous. The CDR3 contains 11 residues. The V end lost 3 bases, the J end lost 1 base, and 3 bases lay between the germline ends. Looked up from germline, CDR1 is DFQATT and CDR2 is SNEGSKA (reference sequence).

The chain combines TRBV19 with TRBJ1-1, with unresolved D. Germline V gives CDR1 LNHDA, CDR2 SQIVND (reference sequence). V was pared by 7 bases and J by 1 base, with 13 bases between. The CDR3 sequence is 14 residues long. CDR3 loop: CASTLDGENTEAFF. CDR3 sequence (DNA): TGTGCCAGTACCTTGGACGGGGAGAACACTGAAGCTTTCTTT.

As regards this clone: In the same sample, other DNA sequences code for this CDR3. The chain uses TRBV27 and TRBJ2-7; D not certain. Per the germline V gene, CDR1 is MNHEY and CDR2 is SMNVEV (reference sequence). The V gene lost 0 bases and the J gene lost 4 bases, with 7 bases spanning the gap. The CDR3 loop spans 13 amino acids. This chain's CDR3 is CASSLSKTYEQYF. For the CDR3, the DNA is TGTGCCAGCAGTTTATCGAAGACTTACGAGCAGTACTTC.

The V gene is TRBV13, the J gene TRBJ1-1; tentative D call: TRBD1 (6 bases). The CDR3 length is 15 residues. CDR1 is PRHDT and CDR2 is FYEKMQ in the germline V gene (reference sequence). Deletions cut 5 bases from V and 0 bases from J, with 13 bases between. The CDR3 DNA reads as TGTGCCAGCAGCCCTTGGGGACACTTGAACACTGAAGCTTTCTTT. It translates to CASSPWGHLNTEAFF.

This clone appeared once. This chain joins TRBV5-5 and TRBJ2-1, with TRBD2 matching 9 bases. J was trimmed by 5 bases and V by 4 bases; bases with no gene match: 7. This CDR3 contains 15 residues. The germline CDR1 and CDR2 sequences are SGHKS and YYEKEE (reference sequence). This CDR3 is CASSPAGTSHNEQFF. The CDR3 bases are TGTGCCAGCAGCCCAGCCGGGACTAGCCACAATGAGCAGTTCTTC.

The chain joins TRBV6-5 to TRBJ2-1; no clear D. The V gene's germline CDR1 is MNHEY and CDR2 SVGAGI. This CDR3 region has 11 residues. V dropped 7 bases and J dropped 8 bases, with 9 bases sitting between them. The CDR3 protein is CASTTGDEQFF. The CDR3 nucleotides are TGTGCCAGCACCACCGGAGATGAGCAGTTCTTC.

The chain combines TRBV11-2 with TRBJ2-5; 14 nucleotides line up with TRBD2. Germline V lookup: CDR1 SGHAT, CDR2 FQNNGV. J gave up 0 bases and V 4 bases, and 1 base lay outside the gene matches. CDR3 size: 16 residues. CDR3: CASSSGLAGDQETQYF. CDR3 nucleotide sequence: TGTGCCAGCAGCTCGGGACTAGCGGGAGACCAAGAGACCCAGTACTTC.

CDR3 DNA sequence: TGTGCCAGCAGCCCTCGAGGCGGGGCGAGTGCCGGTGAAAAACTGTTTTTT. It translates to CASSPRGGASAGEKLFF. V usage is TRBV11-2 and J usage is TRBJ1-4; perhaps TRBD1 as D (5 bases). Trimming removed 5 bases at V and 7 bases at J, with 23 bases between. The V gene's germline CDR1 is SGHAT and CDR2 FQNNGV. The CDR3 spans 17 residues.

V is TRBV9 and J is TRBJ2-7; D uncertain. The germline CDR1 and CDR2 sequences are SGDLS and YYNGEE. This CDR3 is 13 amino acids long. V lost 0 bases and J lost 6, with 10 bases in between. The CDR3 DNA follows: TGTGCCAGCAGCGTAGGTATGTCCCCCGAGCAGTACTTC. Its translation is CASSVGMSPEQYF.

This chain links TRBV19 with TRBJ1-5; D remains ambiguous. V was cut by 1 base and J by 4 bases, with 20 bases left in between. Germline V gene sequence: CDR1 LNHDA, CDR2 SQIVND (reference sequence). This CDR3 region has 18 residues. CDR3 sequence reads: CASSIAATVVGLNQPQHF. Here the CDR3 DNA reads TGTGCCAGTAGTATAGCCGCCACAGTGGTCGGTTTAAATCAGCCCCAGCATTTT.

The V call is TRBV4-1, the J call TRBJ2-3; no definite D call. The CDR3 covers 16 residues. Per the germline V gene, CDR1 is MGHRA and CDR2 is YSYEKL. V shed 4 bases and J shed 2 bases, with 16 bases lying between them. This chain's CDR3 is CASSPRSDPNTDTQYF. CDR3 sequence (DNA): TGCGCCAGCAGCCCCCGGAGCGACCCTAACACAGATACGCAGTATTTT.

The J gene is TRBJ2-7, the V gene TRBV5-4; 9 bases map to TRBD1. V gave up 5 bases and J gave up 5 bases; unmatched junction bases: 8. Germline V gene data show CDR1 as SGHNT and CDR2 as YYREEE (reference sequence). The CDR3 consists of 14 residues. CDR3 sequence (DNA): TGTGCCAGCAGTCATGGACAGGGGAGCAACGAGCAGTACTTC. Its protein is CASSHGQGSNEQYF.

V and J are TRBV7-2 and TRBJ1-4, with TRBD1 matching over 7 bases. The CDR3 length is 14 residues. Germline V lookup: CDR1 SGHTA, CDR2 FQGNSA. Trimming took 5 bases from V and 8 from J; bases not matched to a gene: 8. CDR3 protein: CASSPGGVMEKLFF. The CDR3 DNA is TGTGCCAGCAGCCCAGGGGGAGTGATGGAAAAACTGTTTTTT.